The 6 T cell receptor beta chains reported below all come from one sample, sequenced in a study of cytomegalovirus exposure and HLA in healthy donors (dated by TCRdb to 2015 to 2018). The library was obtained by the immunoSEQ multiplex PCR assay. The multiplex PCR relied on a mix of 60 forward primers for TCR Vbeta segments and 13 reverse primers for TCR Jbeta segments. In TCRdb, the immuneACCESS table is reduced to in-frame sequences with V and J assigned. These tables do not hold every clone; where another copy was compared, an unresolved V gene accounts for under half, and the others remain unexplained. This sample lists 35,000 to 45,000 clones; around nine tenths were detected once. Roughly 2.6% of the sample goes to the ten largest clones. Sequencing input: PBMCs. The receptors shown here come from a woman aged 18-35 years in good health and CMV-seronegative.

The V call is TRBV29-1, the J call TRBJ2-7, with 8 bases fitting TRBD2. The CDR3 length is 13 residues. The trim removed 6 bases at V and 3 bases at J, leaving 7 bases unmatched. Germline V CDR1 and CDR2: SQVTM, ANQGSEA. The CDR3 is CSVSTGTSYEQYF. The DNA of the CDR3 is TGCAGCGTGTCGACCGGGACTAGCTACGAGCAGTACTTC.

This clone has only one observation. The chain uses TRBV27 and TRBJ2-3; D remains unclear. The ends were cut back, 6 bases at V and 4 bases at J, with 8 bases in the middle. The CDR3 runs to 12 residues. In germline, CDR1 is MNHEY, CDR2 SMNVEV (reference sequence). The CDR3 nucleotides read TGTGCCAGCAGATCCACGGCAGATACGCAGTATTTT. Its protein product is CASRSTADTQYF.

V is TRBV14 and J is TRBJ2-1; D is uncertain. This CDR3 contains 17 residues. Trimming removed 0 bases at V and 0 bases at J, with 12 bases between. Germline CDR1 SGHDN, CDR2 FVKESK. The CDR3 here is CASSQDLGPSSYNEQFF. For the CDR3, the DNA is TGTGCCAGCAGCCAAGATCTGGGCCCGAGCTCCTACAATGAGCAGTTCTTC.

The rearrangement joins TRBV6-1 to TRBJ2-1; 9 bases are shared with TRBD1. CDR1 is MNHNS, CDR2 SASEGT, per germline. CDR3 length equals 14 residues. V dropped 8 bases and J dropped 2; count of bases not matched to a gene: 4. The CDR3 region is CASHRDRAYNEQFF. The CDR3 DNA is TGTGCCAGCCACCGGGACAGGGCCTACAATGAGCAGTTCTTC.

The V gene is TRBV9, the J gene TRBJ2-7; D perhaps matches TRBD2 (6 bases). The CDR3 loop spans 14 amino acids. The germline V gene encodes CDR1 SGDLS and CDR2 YYNGEE. Trimming took 0 bases from V and 3 from J, leaving 10 bases between them. CDR3 nucleotide sequence: TGTGCCAGCAGCGTAGATATAGCGGACTACGAGCAGTACTTC. Its protein product is CASSVDIADYEQYF.

The rearrangement joins TRBV7-9 to TRBJ2-5, with 13 positions matching TRBD2. Germline V CDR1 and CDR2: SEHNR, FQNEAQ (reference sequence). The CDR3 loop spans 17 amino acids. V lost 3 bases to trimming and J lost 5 bases; unmatched junction nucleotides: 9. CDR3 in amino acids: CASSLYGTSGKGETQYF. CDR3 sequence (DNA): TGTGCCAGCAGCTTGTATGGGACTAGCGGGAAGGGGGAGACCCAGTACTTC.